The source of this T cell receptor beta chain is a study of T cells in localized non-small cell lung cancer. The study, taken as a whole, reports: Across samples, adjacent lung featured a median around 60 of the top 100 tumor clones. Measurement of T cell clonality placed uninvolved adjacent lung highest, above the level in tumor.

Germline V gene lookup returns CDR1 SEHNR and CDR2 FQNEAQ (reference sequence). J lost 8 bases, V lost 2 bases, and 11 bases had no gene match. CDR3 length: 17 amino acids. Using immunoSEQ multiplex PCR, the repertoire was profiled, and TCRdb retains in-frame clones only, with some absent. The table has around 41,000 clones, about 91% seen once. As for this clone: Its antigen is currently unknown.

Sequenced material: PBMCs, taken before any cancer treatment. The origin of this receptor is a woman aged 35-75 years with stage II lung adenocarcinoma. This sequence joins TRBV7-9 and TRBJ2-1; 11 nucleotides match TRBD2. The CDR3, as DNA: TGTGCCAGCAGCTTATCGCTTAGACTAGCGGGACGGGATGAGCAGTTCTTC. Residues: CASSLSLRLAGRDEQFF.